This TCR beta chain derives from a study of T cell responses to AZD1222 COVID-19 vaccine. Regarding the study as a whole: Spike-specific TCR breadth and depth rose after two AZD1222 doses.

This clone was observed once. Its specificity is unknown. Sequenced by immunoSEQ multiplex PCR; TCRdb stores in-frame clones only, minus some. The data hold some 130,000 clones, with under 95% observed a single time. This CDR3 has 14 residues. CDR1 is SQVTM, CDR2 ANQGSEA, per germline. Trimming removed 2 bases from V and 8 bases from J; junction bases left unmatched: 8. The chain has TRBV29-1 and TRBJ1-2; 10 bases agree with TRBD1. Sequenced here: peripheral blood, sampled on day 0 of AZD1222 vaccination. The TCR originated in an adult in good health. The CDR3 is CSVEWTGGPGGYTF. In nucleotides, the CDR3 is TGCAGCGTTGAATGGACAGGGGGGCCGGGAGGCTACACCTTC.